This T cell receptor beta chain was obtained from a study of shared clonotypes between healthy human individuals. The method was immunoSEQ multiplex PCR; TCRdb's version includes in-frame clones alone and lacks a portion of them. The table includes around 450,000 clones, roughly 77% detected once. The length of the CDR3 is 12 residues. CDR1 is SGDLS, CDR2 YYNGEE, per germline. Trimming removed 0 bases from V and 4 bases from J, with 3 bases in between. This TCR derives from a woman aged 40 to 50 in good health. Some clones in this sample may be carry-over from other donors' samples. Sequences were obtained from PBMCs. V and J are TRBV9 and TRBJ2-3, with D uncertain. CDR3: CASSVVPDTQYF. The CDR3 coding sequence is TGTGCCAGCAGCGTAGTCCCAGATACGCAGTATTTT.